The entry that follows covers one T cell receptor (beta chain) sequence. Its antigen is not identified. The data stem from a study of vaccination effects on CD4 cells after COVID-19. TCRdb's copy holds only in-frame clones and misses some; the assay was immunoSEQ multiplex PCR. The sample has some 22,000 clones, more than 60% seen once. V gave up 4 bases and J gave up 3 bases, with 6 bases separating them. Germline CDR1 and CDR2: MDHEN and SYDVKM. This CDR3 has 13 residues. Sequencing was preceded by expansion of antigen-specific CD4+ T cells with viral peptide pools in the ViraFEST assay. Subsequent to a culture period of approximately 11 days, CD4+ T cells were isolated. Participants were given two doses of BNT162b2 or mRNA-1273 vaccine. Cultivation was performed at 1.5 million to 2.5 million PBMC per well with roughly 9.1 IU/ml IL-2 and about 9.2 ug/ml peptides added.

The sequence came from a human donor who received a COVID-19 vaccine. This sequence joins TRBV28 and TRBJ2-2; the D is unclear. The specimen was CD4+ T cells from PBMCs cultured with HCoV-NL63 spike peptides, collected after COVID-19 vaccination. The CDR3: CASSSSYTGELFF. CDR3 nucleotides: TGTGCCAGCAGTTCCAGTTACACCGGGGAGCTGTTTTTT. Together with reference TRBV28 and TRBJ2-2, the CDR3 gives the full variable domain: DVKVTQSSRYLVKRTGEKVFLECVQDMDHENMFWYRQDPGLGLRLIYFSYDVKMKEKGDIPEGYSVSREKKERFSLILESASTNQTSMYLCASSSSYTGELFFGEGSRLTVL.